Each of the 5 T cell receptor beta chains below was sequenced from the same sample in a study of cytotoxic CD8 clonotypes in ibrutinib-treated CLL. Assay: immunoSEQ multiplex PCR; the TCRdb copy retains only in-frame clones and omits some. The table lists 43,000 or so clones, just over 65% of them singletons. Here the sequenced sample was PBMCs, taken after 24 months of ibrutinib treatment. All receptors derive from a human donor with chronic lymphocytic leukemia.

The V and J genes are TRBV14 and TRBJ1-3, with 7 positions matching TRBD1. In germline, CDR1 is SGHDN, CDR2 FVKESK. This CDR3 has 15 residues. V lost 3 bases and J lost 2; bases outside the gene matches: 4. DNA of the CDR3: TGTGCCAGCAGCCAGTACCAGGGGGCTGGAAACACCATATATTTT. This gives the protein CASSQYQGAGNTIYF.

This chain connects TRBV6-1 to TRBJ1-5; 9 bases map to TRBD1. After removal of 4 bases from V and 4 bases from J, the junction contained 8 bases not matched to a gene. The CDR3 has 16 residues. Per germline, CDR1 MNHNS and CDR2 SASEGT. In DNA form, the CDR3 reads TGTGCCAGCAGTGGGGACAGGGTGTCGCTAAATCAGCCCCAGCATTTT. Translating gives CASSGDRVSLNQPQHF.

The rearrangement links TRBV4-1 to TRBJ2-7, with 9 bases lining up with TRBD1. The CDR3 is 15 residues long. Per germline, CDR1 MGHRA and CDR2 YSYEKL. V lost 3 bases and J lost 2; bases outside the gene matches: 5. The CDR3 sequence is CASSHPGQGTYEQYF. CDR3 in DNA: TGCGCCAGCAGCCACCCAGGACAGGGGACCTACGAGCAGTACTTC.

The gene calls are TRBV10-3 and TRBJ1-2; 7 nucleotides line up with TRBD1. J gave up 8 bases and V 6 bases, and 15 bases lay outside the gene matches. This CDR3 is built from 15 residues. Germline CDR1 ENHRY, CDR2 SYGVKD. The CDR3 DNA follows: TGTGCCATCAGCCCTGAGAGACAGGGAGTAGGGGGCTACACCTTC. Protein: CAISPERQGVGGYTF.

The chain recombines TRBV10-3 with TRBJ2-7; possibly TRBD1 for D (6 bases). This CDR3 contains 14 residues. V was pared by 6 bases and J by 3 bases, with 15 bases between. Looked up from germline, CDR1 is ENHRY and CDR2 is SYGVKD. CDR3 DNA sequence: TGTGCCATCAGCCGGGACACGGGTCTCTACGAGCAGTACTTC. Its translation: CAISRDTGLYEQYF.